A single sample gave rise to the 13 T cell receptor beta chains below, sequenced in a study of T cell repertoires in aging, cancer and after chemotherapy. TCR beta rearrangements were amplified from peripheral blood genomic DNA. A mixed TRB-A/B primer pool amplified rearranged TRB by multiplex touch-down PCR. TCRdb analysed the multiplex PCR reads with MiXCR anew, one entry per CDR3 protein. The sample gives over 15,000 distinct CDR3 sequences, 37% of which show up once; more than 15% is in the top ten. Sequenced sample: blood. The origin of the receptors is a human donor with a solid tumor.

This clonotype is classed as medium-sized. In DNA form, the CDR3 reads TGTGCCAGTAAGGGACTAGCGGCCCCCGGGGAGCTGTTTTTT. Its protein product is CASKGLAAPGELFF. The rearrangement links TRBV19 to TRBJ2-2; 11 nucleotides line up with TRBD2. This CDR3 spans 14 amino acids. Germline CDR1 is LNHDA and CDR2 is SQIVND (reference sequence). V shed 7 bases and J 6 bases; nucleotides not matched to a gene: 4.

The DNA for the CDR3 is TGTGCCAGCAGCTTGGGGGGGACCAAAAACATTCAGTACTTC. Protein product: CASSLGGTKNIQYF. The chain combines TRBV5-4 with TRBJ2-4; D may be TRBD1 or TRBD2 (5 bases each). Trimming pared 0 bases from V and 2 bases from J, leaving 6 bases between. Germline CDR1 SGHNT, CDR2 YYREEE (reference sequence). The CDR3 has 14 amino acids.

The rearrangement links TRBV6-2 or TRBV6-3 to TRBJ1-2; perhaps TRBD1 as D (6 bases). This CDR3 is 13 amino acids long. Germline CDR1 MNHEY, CDR2 SVGEGT. With 6 bases removed from V and 7 bases from J, the gap between germline ends came to 15 bases. The CDR3 nucleotides read TGTGCCAGCAGAGACAGGCTGGGAAGTGGCTACACCTTC. Its protein is CASRDRLGSGYTF.

This clonotype was found a few times. V is TRBV19 and J is TRBJ1-6; D may be TRBD1 (6 bases). This CDR3 has 16 residues. Trimming stripped 1 base from V and 4 bases from J, with 11 bases between. CDR1 and CDR2 from the germline V gene are LNHDA and SQIVND (reference sequence). The CDR3 DNA reads as TGTGCCAGTAGTATAGTCAGGGGAGCGTATAATTCACCCCTCCACTTT. This codes for CASSIVRGAYNSPLHF. The variable domain in full, with the rest retrieved from reference TRBV19 and TRBJ1-6, is DGGITQSPKYLFRKEGQNVTLSCEQNLNHDAMYWYRQDPGQGLRLIYYSQIVNDFQKGDIAEGYSVSREKKESFPLTVTSAQKNPTAFYLCASSIVRGAYNSPLHFGNGTRLTVT.

V and J are TRBV15 and TRBJ2-1; D possibly corresponds to TRBD2 (8 bases). V dropped 1 base and J dropped 5 bases, with 18 bases sitting between them. The V gene's germline CDR1 is LNHNV and CDR2 YYDKDF (reference sequence). This CDR3 region has 17 residues. DNA for the CDR3: TGTGCCACCAGCAGAGCCGTTAACAGGGGACTAGACAATGAGCAGTTCTTC. This codes for CATSRAVNRGLDNEQFF.

V is TRBV6-1 and J is TRBJ1-1; possible D gene TRBD1, 5 bases. This CDR3 has 13 amino acids. The germline V gene encodes CDR1 MNHNS and CDR2 SASEGT. V shed 6 bases and J shed 5 bases, with 13 bases lying between them. The CDR3 reads CASRTGGGTEAFF. DNA for the CDR3: TGTGCCAGCAGGACGGGGGGAGGGACTGAAGCTTTCTTT.

This clonotype was seen a handful of times. The rearrangement links TRBV27 to TRBJ2-6; D may match TRBD1 or TRBD2 (5 bases each). The CDR3 consists of 14 residues. The germline gives CDR1 MNHEY, CDR2 SMNVEV (reference sequence). CDR3 sequence: CASGPHSGANVLTF. DNA of the CDR3: TGTGCGTCGGGGCCGCACTCTGGGGCCAACGTCCTGACTTTC.

This clonotype showed up just a few times. The genes are TRBV12-3 or TRBV12-4 and TRBJ2-7, with 11 bases aligning to TRBD2. This CDR3 contains 15 residues. The trim removed 5 bases at V and 7 bases at J, leaving 10 bases unmatched. CDR3 sequence reads: CASSPTSGARGEQYF. The DNA for the CDR3 is TGTGCCAGCAGTCCGACTAGCGGGGCCCGGGGAGAGCAGTACTTC.

The chain is built from TRBV19 and TRBJ1-5; TRBD1 matches 7 bases. Unmatched junction bases numbered 4, after V lost 0 bases and J lost 5 bases. Germline-derived CDR1 and CDR2 are LNHDA and SQIVND (reference sequence). The CDR3 runs 15 residues. CDR3 DNA: TGTGCCAGTAGTATAGATCGGGACAGCCATCAGCCCCAGCATTTT. Residues: CASSIDRDSHQPQHF. The full variable domain, in which reference TRBV19 and TRBJ1-5 provide the parts outside the CDR3, is DGGITQSPKYLFRKEGQNVTLSCEQNLNHDAMYWYRQDPGQGLRLIYYSQIVNDFQKGDIAEGYSVSREKKESFPLTVTSAQKNPTAFYLCASSIDRDSHQPQHFGDGTRLSIL.

The rearrangement uses TRBV30 and TRBJ2-1; 7 bases fit TRBD2. Unmatched junction bases numbered 11, after V lost 2 bases and J lost 1 base. The CDR3 spans 17 residues. Germline assignment: CDR1 GTSNPN and CDR2 SVGIG (reference sequence). CDR3 amino acids: CAWSRRIGGFSYNEQFF. The CDR3, as DNA: TGTGCCTGGAGTCGGCGAATCGGGGGGTTTTCCTACAATGAGCAGTTCTTC.

This rearrangement joins TRBV4-2 to TRBJ2-7, with D tentatively TRBD1 or TRBD2 (7 bases each). CDR3 length equals 14 residues. V gave up 1 base and J gave up 6 bases, with 13 bases separating them. CDR1 and CDR2 (germline): LGHNA, YNFKEQ. The CDR3 is CASSQVGRGGEQYF. The CDR3 DNA follows: TGTGCCAGCAGCCAAGTCGGCAGGGGGGGCGAGCAGTACTTC.

This clonotype was counted a few times. The chain uses TRBV19 and TRBJ1-1; TRBD1 might be the D (6 bases). Trimming cost V 7 bases and J 5 bases, with 23 bases left between them. The germline V gene encodes CDR1 LNHDA and CDR2 SQIVND (reference sequence). The CDR3 runs to 16 residues. The CDR3 region has the DNA TGTGCCAGTACCGAGACTTTCCGGGGGGCAGGGACTGAAGCTTTCTTT. This translates into CASTETFRGAGTEAFF.

The gene calls are TRBV2 and TRBJ1-2; D is unresolved. V dropped 5 bases and J dropped 8 bases, with 15 bases sitting between them. The CDR3 is made up of 13 amino acids. Germline CDR1 reads SNHLY; CDR2 reads FYNNEI. The CDR3 sequence is CASSPAAGRGYTF. CDR3 bases: TGTGCCAGCAGTCCCGCGGCAGGCCGAGGCTACACCTTC.